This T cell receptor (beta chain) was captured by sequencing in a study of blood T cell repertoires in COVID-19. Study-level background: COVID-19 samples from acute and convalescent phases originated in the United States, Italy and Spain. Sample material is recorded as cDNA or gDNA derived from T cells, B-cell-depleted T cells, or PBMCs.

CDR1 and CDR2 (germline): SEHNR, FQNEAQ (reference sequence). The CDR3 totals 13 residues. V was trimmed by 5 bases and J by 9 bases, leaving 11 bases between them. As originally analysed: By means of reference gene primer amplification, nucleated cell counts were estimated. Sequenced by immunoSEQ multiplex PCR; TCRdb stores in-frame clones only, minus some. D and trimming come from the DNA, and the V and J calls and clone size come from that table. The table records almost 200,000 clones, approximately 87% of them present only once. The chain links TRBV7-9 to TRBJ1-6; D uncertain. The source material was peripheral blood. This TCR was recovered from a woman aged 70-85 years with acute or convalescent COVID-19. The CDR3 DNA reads TGTGCCAGCAGCCCCATTACCGGTTCACCCCTCCACTTT. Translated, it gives CASSPITGSPLHF.